This T cell receptor (beta chain) comes out of a study of blood T cell repertoires in COVID-19. Study-level background: The origin of the acute and convalescent COVID-19 samples was the United States, Italy and Spain. The cDNA or gDNA used as material had been derived from T cells, B-cell-depleted T cells, or PBMCs.

Methods used by the authors: From reference gene primer amplification, estimates of nucleated cell counts were derived. Profiling relied on immunoSEQ multiplex PCR, and the TCRdb table lists in-frame clones only, not all of them. D and trimming come from the DNA, and the V and J calls and clone size come from that table. The sample lists 220,000 or so clones, about 85% occurring once. Recruited during active infection, patients (from Seattle) were subsequently followed longitudinally. J was trimmed by 8 bases and V by 6 bases; bases with no gene match: 5. The germline CDR1 and CDR2 sequences are MNHEY and SMNVEV (reference sequence). The CDR3 length is 12 residues.

The genes are TRBV27 and TRBJ1-2; 8 bases agree with TRBD1. This clonotype was sampled from a woman in her forties or fifties with COVID-19, enrolled during active disease. Input material: peripheral blood. The CDR3 sequence: CASRRTGYGYTF. As DNA, the CDR3 is TGTGCCAGCAGAAGGACAGGGTACGGCTACACCTTC.